The clone carrying this TCR beta chain was counted ten times or more. Stated time point: patch test 2, 6 weeks after DPC sensitization. The treatment denotes: therapeutic diphenylcyclopropenone sensitization with weekly scalp DPC. The study drew its donors from alopecia patients who were 18 to 70 years old and suitable for DPC. CDR1 LGHNA and CDR2 YNFKEQ come from the germline V gene. The trim removed 4 bases at V and 4 bases at J, leaving 6 bases unmatched. The CDR3 runs to 15 residues. TCRdb recomputed calls from the RACE reads with MiXCR, one row per CDR3 protein. This table holds tens of thousands of distinct CDR3 sequences, about 11% found once. This specimen belongs to a study of human T cells and chemical hapten exposure. Overall study context: Each week of the roughly 24-week study, patients had diphenylcyclopropenone applied to the scalp.

The receptor's source is a middle-aged man with alopecia areata. Some clones in this sample may be carry-over from other donors' samples. The input for sequencing was whole blood, taken in connection with sensitization to the hapten diphenylcyclopropenone (DPC). The chain uses TRBV4-2 and TRBJ1-2, with TRBD1 matching over 10 bases. CDR3 coding DNA: TGTGCCAGCAGCCCCCGGGACAGGGGCTCCTATGGCTACACCTTC. Translated: CASSPRDRGSYGYTF.